These 20 T cell receptor beta chains originate from one sample sequenced in a study of PD-L1 blockade in urothelial cancer. The protocol was immunoSEQ multiplex PCR, while the TCRdb copy is restricted to in-frame clones and leaves out a portion. The table has tens of thousands of clones, about four fifths seen once. Material: PBMCs, obtained around atezolizumab (anti-PD-L1) treatment. The receptors were sampled from a man aged 70-80 years with urothelial cancer.

The chain couples TRBV29-1 to TRBJ2-5, with 7 bases aligning to TRBD2. Trimming took 7 bases from V and 5 from J; bases not matched to a gene: 4. The CDR3 consists of 11 residues. Per the germline V gene, CDR1 is SQVTM and CDR2 is ANQGSEA. For the CDR3, the DNA is TGCAGCGGGGGAGGGACTGAGACCCAGTACTTC. Residues: CSGGGTETQYF.

The genes are TRBV5-1 and TRBJ2-1, with D maybe TRBD2 (5 bases). Trimming stripped 0 bases from V and 5 bases from J, with 12 bases between. Germline V gives CDR1 SGHRS, CDR2 YFSETQ. This CDR3 is 15 amino acids long. The CDR3: CASSLGPDSHNEQFF. The CDR3 bases are TGCGCCAGCAGCTTGGGACCGGACTCACACAATGAGCAGTTCTTC.

This clone has only one observation. The gene calls are TRBV14 and TRBJ1-2; a possible D gene is TRBD1 (6 bases). The germline V gene encodes CDR1 SGHDN and CDR2 FVKESK. V lost 3 bases to trimming and J lost 4 bases, with 12 bases between them. This CDR3 has 14 residues. The CDR3 region is CASSQYRVGYGYTF. The CDR3 DNA reads as TGTGCCAGCAGCCAGTACAGGGTTGGCTATGGCTACACCTTC.

The table lists this clone with a few counts. CDR3 DNA: TGTGCCAGCAGCTTGGGGGCAGGGCCCACCGGGGAGCTGTTTTTT. This translates into CASSLGAGPTGELFF. This chain joins TRBV5-4 and TRBJ2-2; TRBD1 is a possible D gene (5 bases). CDR3 length: 15 amino acids. V lost 0 bases to trimming and J lost 4 bases, with 10 bases between them. CDR1 and CDR2 from the germline V gene are SGHNT and YYREEE (reference sequence). The full variable domain, its missing parts supplied by reference TRBV5-4 and TRBJ2-2, is ETGVTQSPTHLIKTRGQQVTLRCSSQSGHNTVSWYQQALGQGPQFIFQYYREEENGRGNFPPRFSGLQFPNYSSELNVNALELDDSALYLCASSLGAGPTGELFFGEGSRLTVL.

This clone was counted a single time. CDR3 in DNA: TGTGCCAGCAGTTCGGGACAGGGGAGCACTGAAGCTTTCTTT. This sequence encodes CASSSGQGSTEAFF. This chain uses TRBV7-3 with TRBJ1-1; 10 bases map to TRBD1. CDR1 is SGHTA and CDR2 is FQGTGA in the germline V gene. With 6 bases clipped from V and 4 bases from J, the junction kept 5 bases outside the gene matches. This CDR3 contains 14 residues.

The chain uses TRBV11-2 and TRBJ2-1; 13 bases map to TRBD2. The junction had 3 bases not matched to a gene; V was cut back by 2 bases and J by 5 bases. Germline CDR1 reads SGHAT; CDR2 reads FQNNGV. The CDR3 extends over 16 amino acids. CDR3 nucleotides: TGTGCCAGCAGCTTAACTAGCGGGAGGGGCCACAATGAGCAGTTCTTC. Amino acid sequence: CASSLTSGRGHNEQFF.

This chain connects TRBV7-9 to TRBJ2-1; 8 bases match TRBD2. The CDR3 spans 16 residues. The V and J ends lost 5 bases and 1 base, in that order; junction bases with no gene match: 7. Germline V CDR1 and CDR2: SEHNR, FQNEAQ (reference sequence). CDR3 loop: CASSPAGTRSYNEQFF. CDR3 DNA: TGTGCCAGCAGCCCGGCCGGGACTAGGTCCTACAATGAGCAGTTCTTC. The complete variable domain, with remaining parts taken from reference TRBV7-9 and TRBJ2-1, reads DTGVSQNPRHKITKRGQNVTFRCDPISEHNRLYWYRQTLGQGPEFLTYFQNEAQLEKSRLLSDRFSAERPKGSFSTLEIQRTEQGDSAMYLCASSPAGTRSYNEQFFGPGTRLTVL.

This clone came up a few times. The chain combines TRBV7-9 with TRBJ1-2; no definite D call. This CDR3 has 13 amino acids. Germline V gene data show CDR1 as SEHNR and CDR2 as FQNEAQ (reference sequence). Trimming left V 4 bases short and J 8 bases short, with 14 bases between. CDR3 in amino acids: CASSSAGVRGYTF. Written as DNA, the CDR3 is TGTGCCAGCAGCTCGGCCGGGGTTCGAGGCTACACCTTC. The variable domain in full, with the rest retrieved from reference TRBV7-9 and TRBJ1-2, is DTGVSQNPRHKITKRGQNVTFRCDPISEHNRLYWYRQTLGQGPEFLTYFQNEAQLEKSRLLSDRFSAERPKGSFSTLEIQRTEQGDSAMYLCASSSAGVRGYTFGSGTRLTVV.

J is TRBJ1-2 and V is TRBV10-1; tentative D call: TRBD1 (6 bases). CDR1 is WNHNN and CDR2 is SYGVQD in the germline V gene (reference sequence). V was clipped by 3 bases and J by 2 bases, with 7 bases between them. There are 13 residues in the CDR3. The CDR3 DNA reads TGCGCCAGCAGTGAAGACAGGAACTATGGCTACACCTTC. Its translation: CASSEDRNYGYTF.

The V call is TRBV6-5, the J call TRBJ1-1; TRBD1 might be the D (6 bases). Germline V CDR1 and CDR2: MNHEY, SVGAGI. This CDR3 spans 13 amino acids. With 5 bases removed from V and 7 bases from J, the gap between germline ends came to 14 bases. CDR3 coding DNA: TGTGCCAGCAGTGTACAGGGTGCGGGTGAAGCTTTCTTT. Residues: CASSVQGAGEAFF.

This clone was counted between two and nine times. The chain employs TRBV4-1 and TRBJ1-2; 11 bases are a match to TRBD1. Germline values: CDR1 MGHRA, CDR2 YSYEKL. J was trimmed by 8 bases and V by 1 base; bases with no gene match: 15. There are 18 residues in the CDR3. The CDR3, as DNA: TGCGCCAGCAGCCAAGGGTTGATGGACAGGGGGCGTCTTCAGGGCTACACCTTC. This translates into CASSQGLMDRGRLQGYTF.

The chain employs TRBV6-1 and TRBJ2-5; 7 nucleotides match TRBD2. V lost 4 bases, J lost 9 bases, and 14 bases stayed unmatched. This CDR3 spans 15 amino acids. Germline V gene sequence: CDR1 MNHNS, CDR2 SASEGT. The CDR3 coding sequence is TGTGCCAGCAGTGTATTTGGGACTATAGAAGGGGCCCAGTACTTC. Its translation: CASSVFGTIEGAQYF.

This sequence joins TRBV30 and TRBJ2-3, with TRBD2 matching over 8 bases. Trimming took 1 base from V and 8 from J; bases not matched to a gene: 11. The CDR3 sequence is 15 residues long. The germline V gene has CDR1 GTSNPN and CDR2 SVGIG (reference sequence). For the CDR3, the DNA is TGTGCCTGGAGTGCAACGGGAGGGAGGGAGGGTACGCAGTATTTT. Amino acids: CAWSATGGREGTQYF.

This clone was observed a single time. V is TRBV5-1 and J is TRBJ2-1, with 8 positions matching TRBD2. The CDR3 covers 12 residues. CDR1 SGHRS and CDR2 YFSETQ come from the germline V gene. V lost 4 bases and J lost 9; bases outside the gene matches: 3. DNA for the CDR3: TGCGCCAGCAGCAGACTAGCGCCTGAGCAGTTCTTC. Translated: CASSRLAPEQFF.

This chain links TRBV2 with TRBJ1-3; D is undetermined. V lost 6 bases and J 8 bases, leaving 11 bases between the germline ends. Per germline, CDR1 SNHLY and CDR2 FYNNEI. This CDR3 has 12 amino acids. Here the CDR3 DNA reads TGTGCCAGCAGGGGCACAATCGACACCATATATTTT. Amino acids: CASRGTIDTIYF.

The chain uses TRBV7-2 and TRBJ2-7; 7 nucleotides agree with TRBD2. From germline, CDR1 is SGHTA and CDR2 FQGNSA. Losses at the gene ends were 1 base for V and 6 bases for J; bases not matched to a gene: 12. The CDR3 has 16 residues. CDR3 sequence: CASSLVGGSTPFEQYF. CDR3 nucleotide sequence: TGTGCCAGCAGCTTAGTAGGCGGGAGTACCCCCTTCGAGCAGTACTTC.

The chain recombines TRBV27 with TRBJ2-5; possible D gene TRBD2, 5 bases. Germline loops: CDR1 MNHEY, CDR2 SMNVEV (reference sequence). V lost 3 bases and J lost 9, with 20 bases in between. This CDR3 comprises 15 residues. The CDR3 DNA reads TGTGCCAGCAGTTTGGGCGGGCCTCGAGAGAGGGCCCAGTACTTC. Amino acid sequence: CASSLGGPRERAQYF.

This clone was recorded a few times. The V and J genes are TRBV11-2 and TRBJ2-5, with TRBD2 matching 8 bases. Trimming at V came to 2 bases and at J to 5 bases, leaving 1 base not matched to a gene. The CDR3 totals 13 residues. Germline CDR1 and CDR2: SGHAT and FQNNGV. CDR3 DNA sequence: TGTGCCAGCAGCTTAAGACTAGCGGAGACCCAGTACTTC. Its translation is CASSLRLAETQYF.

The V gene is TRBV13, the J gene TRBJ2-1; tentative D call: TRBD2 (6 bases). The germline V gene encodes CDR1 PRHDT and CDR2 FYEKMQ (reference sequence). The CDR3 is 14 amino acids. The V and J ends lost 1 base and 6 bases respectively, with 10 bases between them. The CDR3 protein is CASSLDFGGNEQFF. The CDR3 DNA follows: TGTGCCAGCAGCTTAGACTTCGGGGGCAATGAGCAGTTCTTC.

This clone was observed once. The chain combines TRBV6-1 with TRBJ2-7; perhaps TRBD2 as D (7 bases). V shed 4 bases and J shed 2 bases, with 18 bases lying between them. CDR1 MNHNS and CDR2 SASEGT come from the germline V gene. This CDR3 spans 16 amino acids. The CDR3 region has the DNA TGTGCCAGCAGTGGACCGGGGGCTAGCGGACCCTACGAGCAGTACTTC. Encoded protein: CASSGPGASGPYEQYF.